This is a list of T cell receptor beta chains from one sample in a study of Ad26.COV2.S vaccination and SARS-CoV-2 variants. Only in-frame clones appear in the TCRdb table, and some are missing; sequencing was by immunoSEQ multiplex PCR. Of around 300,000 clones detected, roughly 91% appear once; the ten largest clones hold approximately 5%. This sample comprised peripheral blood, obtained in a trial of Ad26.COV2.S vaccine versus placebo. Receptors originate from a person between 18 and 65 years old who received the Ad26.COV2.S COVID-19 vaccine or a placebo. Both conserved end residues are part of each CDR3. A D gene is named only where the DNA matches it firmly. Some rows have no size entry. The others give once, few or many, or a class for an expanded clone.

clone size	D gene	CDR3 length	V gene	J gene	CDR3 DNA	CDR3 protein
NA	NA	15	TRBV27	TRBJ1-2	TGTGCCAGCAGCCAGAGGGTACAGGGTAACTATGGCTACACCTTC	CASSQRVQGNYGYTF
NA	NA	15	TRBV15	TRBJ2-3	TGTGCCACCAGCAGACCGTCCCCTAGCACAGATACGCAGTATTTT	CATSRPSPSTDTQYF
NA	NA	13	TRBV9	TRBJ2-1	TGTGCCAGCAGCGTAGGCCCAGCCAATGAGCAGTTCTTC	CASSVGPANEQFF
NA	TRBD1	16	TRBV10-2	TRBJ1-3	TGCGCCAGCAGTCCCTCCAGGGGGGGCTCTGGAAACACCATATATTTT	CASSPSRGGSGNTIYF
once	NA	14	TRBV2	TRBJ1-1	TGTGCCAGCAGGCCCTTTTCAGGGAACACTGAAGCTTTCTTT	CASRPFSGNTEAFF
NA	NA	13	TRBV6-6	TRBJ2-7	TGTGCCAGCAGTTACTCGGTGCGCTCCGAGCAGTACTTC	CASSYSVRSEQYF
few	NA	16	TRBV4-1	TRBJ1-6	TGCGCCAGCAGCCTCAACGTTAGACAGCTGAATTCACCCCTCCACTTT	CASSLNVRQLNSPLHF
NA	NA	15	TRBV25-1	TRBJ1-5	TGTGCCAGCAGTCCACCCGAAGGGGGGGATCAGCCCCAGCATTTT	CASSPPEGGDQPQHF
NA	NA	16	TRBV6-5	TRBJ2-7	TGTGCCAGCAGTTACTCAACAGGGTCCTACTCCTACGAGCAGTACTTC	CASSYSTGSYSYEQYF
NA	TRBD1	17	TRBV13	TRBJ1-1	TGTGCCAGCAGCCAGGCTTCCGGGACAGGGTTGAACACTGAAGCTTTCTTT	CASSQASGTGLNTEAFF
NA	NA	14	TRBV29-1	TRBJ1-1	TGCAGCGTCCAGGGCGGGGCAGAGAACACTGAAGCTTTCTTT	CSVQGGAENTEAFF
NA	NA	14	TRBV7-9	TRBJ1-1	TGTGCCAGCAGCTTAAGCGGAGGGAACACTGAAGCTTTCTTT	CASSLSGGNTEAFF
once	NA	14	TRBV9	TRBJ1-3	TGTGCCAGCAGCGTAGAAAATACTGGAAACACCATATATTTT	CASSVENTGNTIYF
NA	NA	12	TRBV6-5	TRBJ2-7	TGTGCCAGCAGCCGGGACCGTAACGAGCAGTACTTC	CASSRDRNEQYF
NA	NA	16	TRBV6-2/TRBV6-3	TRBJ2-7	TGTGCCAGCAGTTACTCCCGGGACTCGAATACCTACGAGCAGTACTTC	CASSYSRDSNTYEQYF
NA	NA	16	TRBV2	TRBJ1-6	TGTGCCAGCAGTGACGGGCCAGGGACGCCTAATTCACCCCTCCACTTT	CASSDGPGTPNSPLHF
NA	TRBD2	15	TRBV5-1	TRBJ2-7	TGCGCCAGCAGTGAGGGGACTAGCGGAGGCTACGAGCAGTACTTC	CASSEGTSGGYEQYF
NA	NA	13	TRBV6-5	TRBJ2-3	TGTGCCAGCAAGGAGACAGCCACAGATACGCAGTATTTT	CASKETATDTQYF
NA	NA	9	TRBV7-9	TRBJ2-1	TGTGCCAGCTCGAATGAGCAGTTCTTC	CASSNEQFF
NA	NA	11	TRBV29-1	TRBJ1-2	TGCAGCGTTGGAGGGGCAGATGGCTACACCTTC	CSVGGADGYTF
once	NA	13	TRBV7-8	TRBJ2-2	TGTGCCAGCAGCTTAGTCAGAACCGGGGAGCTGTTTTTT	CASSLVRTGELFF
NA	TRBD1	15	TRBV4-3	TRBJ2-3	TGCGCCAGCAGCCACCGGGACAGGGAGGCAGATACGCAGTATTTT	CASSHRDREADTQYF
NA	NA	15	TRBV15	TRBJ2-5	TGTGCCACCAGCAGAGACAGGGGACCACAAGAGACCCAGTACTTC	CATSRDRGPQETQYF
NA	TRBD2	17	TRBV11-3	TRBJ2-1	TGTGCCAGCAGCCCCGACTACGGACTAGCGGGAGGGGATGAGCAGTTCTTC	CASSPDYGLAGGDEQFF
NA	NA	15	TRBV7-9	TRBJ2-5	TGTGCCAGCAGCTTAGCGCAAGGCGGATACGGGACCCAGTACTTC	CASSLAQGGYGTQYF
NA	NA	12	TRBV2	TRBJ2-7	TGTGCCAGCAGACAGGGTGCCCACGAGCAGTACTTC	CASRQGAHEQYF
NA	NA	20	TRBV7-8	TRBJ1-3	TGTGCCAGCAGCCCCTACCCGACAGGCATCCTAACAATCGGAGGAAACACCATATATTTT	CASSPYPTGILTIGGNTIYF
NA	NA	18	TRBV21-1	TRBJ2-1	TGTGCCAGCAGCCCTCCGCGGGGGGCGGGACTAGCGATCGATGAGCAGTTCTTC	CASSPPRGAGLAIDEQFF
NA	TRBD1	15	TRBV5-8	TRBJ2-5	TGTGCCAGCAGCTGGGGACAGGGAAGGGAAGAGACCCAGTACTTC	CASSWGQGREETQYF
once	NA	13	TRBV6-5	TRBJ2-1	TGTGCCAGCATGGGACTCACCTACAATGAGCAGTTCTTC	CASMGLTYNEQFF
NA	NA	11	TRBV29-1	TRBJ2-5	TGCAGCGTTGTCGAGGGAGAGACCCAGTACTTC	CSVVEGETQYF
NA	TRBD2	15	TRBV3-1/TRBV3-2	TRBJ2-7	TGTGCCAGCAGCCAGCCGGGACTAGCGGGGGCGGGGCAGTACTTC	CASSQPGLAGAGQYF
many	NA	18	TRBV24-1	TRBJ2-2	TGTGCCACCAGTGATCCGGCCTGGGCCGGACTGAACACCGGGGAGCTGTTTTTT	CATSDPAWAGLNTGELFF
NA	NA	13	TRBV20-1	TRBJ1-1	TGCAGTGCTAGTATGCAGCGGAACACTGAAGCTTTCTTT	CSASMQRNTEAFF
NA	TRBD1	15	TRBV10-3	TRBJ1-1	TGTGCCATCAGAGACACAGGGGGCTCTGACACTGAAGCTTTCTTT	CAIRDTGGSDTEAFF
NA	NA	16	TRBV2	TRBJ2-7	TGTGCCAGCAGGCGATCCTTGATGCAAAGCTCCTACGAGCAGTACTTC	CASRRSLMQSSYEQYF
NA	TRBD1	14	TRBV7-2	TRBJ2-5	TGTGCCAGCAGCTCAAGGACAGGGAAAGAGACCCAGTACTTC	CASSSRTGKETQYF
NA	NA	15	TRBV9	TRBJ1-1	TGTGCCAGCAGCTGGGGGGTCGGATTGAACACTGAAGCTTTCTTT	CASSWGVGLNTEAFF
NA	TRBD1	16	TRBV28	TRBJ2-1	TGTGCCAGCAGTTTCCACCCGGGACAGGGGGAGGTTGAGCAGTTCTTC	CASSFHPGQGEVEQFF
NA	NA	15	TRBV7-9	TRBJ2-1	TGTGCCAGCAGCTTAGCAGGGGCGGATGGACGGGAGCAGTTCTTC	CASSLAGADGREQFF
once	TRBD2	16	TRBV28	TRBJ2-1	TGTGCCAGCAGTTTATCCCTTAGCGGGCTCTACAATGAGCAGTTCTTC	CASSLSLSGLYNEQFF
NA	NA	13	TRBV12-3/TRBV12-4	TRBJ1-3	TGTGCCAGCAGTTTGAACTCTGGAAACACCATATATTTT	CASSLNSGNTIYF
NA	NA	15	TRBV27	TRBJ2-1	TGTGCCAGCAGTTTATCGAAAGGGATCTACAATGAGCAGTTCTTC	CASSLSKGIYNEQFF
NA	TRBD1	12	TRBV5-3	TRBJ1-4	TGTGCCAGAAGCCGCCACAGGGGCCAGGGATGTTTT	CARSRHRGQGCF
once	NA	13	TRBV6-5	TRBJ1-6	TGTGCCAGCAGTTCTCAGGGGAGATCACCCCTCCACTTT	CASSSQGRSPLHF
NA	TRBD1	15	TRBV5-1	TRBJ2-3	TGCGCCAGCCGTTTCGGGACAGGGGGCGGAGATACGCAGTATTTT	CASRFGTGGGDTQYF
few	TRBD1	14	TRBV2	TRBJ2-6	TGTGCCAGCAGACAGGGGCCTGGGGCCAACGTCCTGACTTTC	CASRQGPGANVLTF
NA	TRBD1	14	TRBV27	TRBJ1-4	TGTGCCAGCAGTTTACAGGGGGTCGGTGAAAAACTGTTTTTT	CASSLQGVGEKLFF
NA	TRBD1	13	TRBV4-1	TRBJ1-1	TGCGCCAGCAGCCAAGCCGATGACAGGGGAGCTTTCTTT	CASSQADDRGAFF
NA	TRBD1	13	TRBV2	TRBJ2-7	TGTGCCAGTTTACTGGACAGGGCAAGGGAGCAGTACTTC	CASLLDRAREQYF
NA	TRBD1	12	TRBV29-1	TRBJ2-7	TGCAGCGTTGACCAGGGGGACTACGAGCAGTACTTC	CSVDQGDYEQYF
NA	NA	15	TRBV5-6	TRBJ1-1	TGTGCCAGCAGCTTGAGGACATCCTGGGGCACTGAAGCTTTCTTT	CASSLRTSWGTEAFF
NA	TRBD1	12	TRBV7-9	TRBJ1-1	TGTGCCAGCAGTTGGACAGGGGATGAAGCTTTCTTT	CASSWTGDEAFF
once	TRBD1	14	TRBV5-6	TRBJ2-7	TGTGCCAGCAGCTTCGGGACAGGGGCCTACGAGCAGTACTTC	CASSFGTGAYEQYF
NA	NA	17	TRBV6-6	TRBJ1-6	TGTGCCAGCAGTCCCTCCCCCCGGGCGAGGGGAAATTCACCCCTCCACTTT	CASSPSPRARGNSPLHF